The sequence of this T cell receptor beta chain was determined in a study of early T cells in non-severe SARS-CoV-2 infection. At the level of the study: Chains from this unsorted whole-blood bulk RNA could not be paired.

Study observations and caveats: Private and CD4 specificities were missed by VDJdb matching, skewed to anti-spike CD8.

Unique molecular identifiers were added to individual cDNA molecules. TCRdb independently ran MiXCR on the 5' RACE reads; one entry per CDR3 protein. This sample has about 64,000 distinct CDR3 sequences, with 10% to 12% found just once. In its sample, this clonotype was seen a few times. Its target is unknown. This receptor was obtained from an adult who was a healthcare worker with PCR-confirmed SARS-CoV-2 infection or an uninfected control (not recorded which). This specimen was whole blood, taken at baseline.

For the CDR3, the DNA is TGTGCCAGCCTTGGCCTGGAAGGCCTAGACACTGAAGCTTTCTTT. Translation: CASLGLEGLDTEAFF. The genes are TRBV2 and TRBJ1-1; no definite D call. Germline loops: CDR1 SNHLY, CDR2 FYNNEI. CDR3 size: 15 residues. V was cut by 8 bases and J by 3 bases, with 19 bases left in between.